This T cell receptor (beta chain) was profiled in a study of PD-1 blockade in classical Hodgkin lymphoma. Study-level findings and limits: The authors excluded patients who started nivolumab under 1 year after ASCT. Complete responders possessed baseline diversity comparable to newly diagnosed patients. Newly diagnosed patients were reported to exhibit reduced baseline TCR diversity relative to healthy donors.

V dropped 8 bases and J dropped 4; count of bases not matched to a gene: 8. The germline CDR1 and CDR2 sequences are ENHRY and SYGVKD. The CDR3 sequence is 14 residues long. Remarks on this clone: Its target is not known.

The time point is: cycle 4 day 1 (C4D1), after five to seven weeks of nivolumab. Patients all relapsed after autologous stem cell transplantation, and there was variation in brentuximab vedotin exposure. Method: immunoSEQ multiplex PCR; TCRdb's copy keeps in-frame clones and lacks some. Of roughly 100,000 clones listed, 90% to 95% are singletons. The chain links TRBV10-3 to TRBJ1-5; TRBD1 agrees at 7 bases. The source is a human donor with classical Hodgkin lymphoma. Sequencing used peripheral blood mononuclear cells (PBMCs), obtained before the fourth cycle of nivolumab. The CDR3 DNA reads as TGTGCCATCGGGGAGGGACAGAGTAATCAGCCCCAGCATTTT. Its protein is CAIGEGQSNQPQHF.